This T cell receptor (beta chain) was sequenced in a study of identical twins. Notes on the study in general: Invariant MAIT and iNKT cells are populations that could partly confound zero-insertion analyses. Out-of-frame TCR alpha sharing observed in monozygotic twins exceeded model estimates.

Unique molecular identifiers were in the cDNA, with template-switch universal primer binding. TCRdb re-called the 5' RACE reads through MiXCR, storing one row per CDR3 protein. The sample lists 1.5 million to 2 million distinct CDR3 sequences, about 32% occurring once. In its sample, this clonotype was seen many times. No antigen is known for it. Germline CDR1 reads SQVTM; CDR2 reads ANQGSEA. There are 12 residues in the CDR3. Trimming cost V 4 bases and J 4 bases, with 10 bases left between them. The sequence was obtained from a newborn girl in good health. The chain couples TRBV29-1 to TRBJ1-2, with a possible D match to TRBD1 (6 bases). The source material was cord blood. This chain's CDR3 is CSVGVGGYGYTF. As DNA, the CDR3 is TGCAGCGTTGGGGTAGGGGGCTATGGCTACACCTTC. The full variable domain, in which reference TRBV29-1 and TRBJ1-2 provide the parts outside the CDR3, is SAVISQKPSRDICQRGTSLTIQCQVDSQVTMMFWYRQQPGQSLTLIATANQGSEATYESGFVIDKFPISRPNLTFSTLTVSNMSPEDSSIYLCSVGVGGYGYTFGSGTRLTVV.